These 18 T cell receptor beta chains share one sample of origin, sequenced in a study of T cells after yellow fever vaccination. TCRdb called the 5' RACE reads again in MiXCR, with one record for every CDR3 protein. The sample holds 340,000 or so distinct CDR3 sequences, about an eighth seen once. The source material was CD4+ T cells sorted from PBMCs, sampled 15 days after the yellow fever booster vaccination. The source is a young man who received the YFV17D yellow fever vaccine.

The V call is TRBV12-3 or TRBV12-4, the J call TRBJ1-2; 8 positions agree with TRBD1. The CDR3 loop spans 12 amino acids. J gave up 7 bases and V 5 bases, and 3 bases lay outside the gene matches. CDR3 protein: CASSTQGGGYTF. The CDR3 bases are TGTGCCAGCAGTACACAGGGGGGTGGCTACACCTTC.

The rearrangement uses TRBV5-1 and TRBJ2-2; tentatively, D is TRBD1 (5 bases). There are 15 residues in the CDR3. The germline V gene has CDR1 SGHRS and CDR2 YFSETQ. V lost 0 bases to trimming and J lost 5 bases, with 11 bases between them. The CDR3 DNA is TGCGCCAGCAGCTTGGCGGCAGGGTCGACCGGGGAGCTGTTTTTT. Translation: CASSLAAGSTGELFF.

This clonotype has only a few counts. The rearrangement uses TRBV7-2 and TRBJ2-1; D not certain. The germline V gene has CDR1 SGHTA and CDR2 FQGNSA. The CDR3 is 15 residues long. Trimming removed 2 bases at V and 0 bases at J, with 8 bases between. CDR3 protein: CASSLSPSSYNEQFF. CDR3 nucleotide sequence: TGTGCCAGCAGCTTATCTCCGAGCTCCTACAATGAGCAGTTCTTC. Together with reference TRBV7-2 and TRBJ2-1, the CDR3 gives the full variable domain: GAGVSQSPSNKVTEKGKDVELRCDPISGHTALYWYRQSLGQGLEFLIYFQGNSAPDKSGLPSDRFSAERTGGSVSTLTIQRTQQEDSAVYLCASSLSPSSYNEQFFGPGTRLTVL.

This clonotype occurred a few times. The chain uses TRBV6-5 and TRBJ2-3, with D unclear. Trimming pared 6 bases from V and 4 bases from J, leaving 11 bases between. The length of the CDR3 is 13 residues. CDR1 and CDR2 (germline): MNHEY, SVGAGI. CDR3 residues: CASRWKGSDTQYF. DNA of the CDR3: TGTGCCAGCAGGTGGAAGGGCTCAGATACGCAGTATTTT.

The CDR3 here is CASSATARTEAFF. The CDR3 DNA sequence: TGTGCCAGCAGTGCCACAGCCCGGACGGAAGCTTTCTTT. The V call is TRBV25-1, the J call TRBJ1-1; D gene uncertain. CDR3 size: 13 residues. Germline CDR1 reads MGHDK; CDR2 reads SYGVNS. The germline V and J ends were trimmed by 4 bases and 8 bases, with 14 bases remaining between them.

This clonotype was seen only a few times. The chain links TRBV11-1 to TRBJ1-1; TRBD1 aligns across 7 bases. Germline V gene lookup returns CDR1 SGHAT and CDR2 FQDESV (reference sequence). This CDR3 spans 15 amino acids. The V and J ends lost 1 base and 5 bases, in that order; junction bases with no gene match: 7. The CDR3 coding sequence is TGTGCCAGCAGCTTAGTGGCGGCAGGGGGTACTGAAGCTTTCTTT. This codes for CASSLVAAGGTEAFF. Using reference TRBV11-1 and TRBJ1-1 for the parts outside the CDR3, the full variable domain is EAEVAQSPRYKITEKSQAVAFWCDPISGHATLYWYRQILGQGPELLVQFQDESVVDDSQLPKDRFSAERLKGVDSTLKIQPAELGDSAMYLCASSLVAAGGTEAFFGQGTRLTVV.

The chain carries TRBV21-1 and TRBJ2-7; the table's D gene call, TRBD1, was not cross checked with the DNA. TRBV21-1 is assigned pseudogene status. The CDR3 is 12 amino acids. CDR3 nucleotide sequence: TGTGCCAGCAGCGGGACAGCCTACGAGCAGTACGTC. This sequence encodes CASSGTAYEQYV.

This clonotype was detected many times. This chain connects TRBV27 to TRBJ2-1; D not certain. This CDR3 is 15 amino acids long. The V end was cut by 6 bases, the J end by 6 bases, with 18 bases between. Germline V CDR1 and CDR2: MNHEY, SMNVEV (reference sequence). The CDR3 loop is CASSTRFLWGNEQFF. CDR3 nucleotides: TGTGCCAGCAGCACCCGATTCCTCTGGGGCAATGAGCAGTTCTTC.

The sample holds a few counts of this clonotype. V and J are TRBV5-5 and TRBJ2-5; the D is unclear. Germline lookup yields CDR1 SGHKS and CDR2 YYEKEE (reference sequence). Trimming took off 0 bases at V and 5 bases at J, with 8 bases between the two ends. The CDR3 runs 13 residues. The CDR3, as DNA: TGTGCCAGCAGCTTGGACTACTTGGAGACCCAGTACTTC. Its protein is CASSLDYLETQYF.

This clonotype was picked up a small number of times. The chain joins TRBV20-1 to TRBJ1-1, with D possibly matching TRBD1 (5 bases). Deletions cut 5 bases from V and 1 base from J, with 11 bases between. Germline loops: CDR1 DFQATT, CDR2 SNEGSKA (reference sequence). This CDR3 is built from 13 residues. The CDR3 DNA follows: TGCAGTGCTCCTGGGGGGGAGAACACTGAAGCTTTCTTT. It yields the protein CSAPGGENTEAFF.

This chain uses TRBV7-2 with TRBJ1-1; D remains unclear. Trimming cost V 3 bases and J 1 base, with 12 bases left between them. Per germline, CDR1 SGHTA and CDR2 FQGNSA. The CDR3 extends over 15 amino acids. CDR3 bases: TGTGCCAGCAGCTTCTTTTTGTCGGAGAACACTGAAGCTTTCTTT. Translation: CASSFFLSENTEAFF.

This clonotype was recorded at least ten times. CDR3 DNA: TGTGCCAGCAGCCCTCCAGGGCTAGATACGCAGTATTTT. Encoded protein: CASSPPGLDTQYF. This chain uses TRBV7-9 with TRBJ2-3, with a weak D call TRBD1 (5 bases). The CDR3 is made up of 13 amino acids. Germline V gene lookup returns CDR1 SEHNR and CDR2 FQNEAQ (reference sequence). Trimming took off 5 bases at V and 5 bases at J, with 11 bases between the two ends.

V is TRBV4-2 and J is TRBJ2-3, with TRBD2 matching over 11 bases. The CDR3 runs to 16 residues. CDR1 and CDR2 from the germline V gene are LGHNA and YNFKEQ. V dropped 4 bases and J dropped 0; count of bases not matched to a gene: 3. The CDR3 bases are TGTGCCAGCAGCCGACCTAGCGGGGGGAGCACAGATACGCAGTATTTT. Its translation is CASSRPSGGSTDTQYF.

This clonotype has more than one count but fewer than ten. The DNA of the CDR3 is TGTGCCAGCAGTTATATACAGGCCAATCAGCCCCAGCATTTT. Protein sequence: CASSYIQANQPQHF. This chain links TRBV6-2 or TRBV6-3 with TRBJ1-5; D perhaps matches TRBD1 (5 bases). Trimming pared 3 bases from V and 3 bases from J, leaving 9 bases between. Looked up from germline, CDR1 is MNHEY and CDR2 is SVGEGT. The CDR3 has 14 amino acids.

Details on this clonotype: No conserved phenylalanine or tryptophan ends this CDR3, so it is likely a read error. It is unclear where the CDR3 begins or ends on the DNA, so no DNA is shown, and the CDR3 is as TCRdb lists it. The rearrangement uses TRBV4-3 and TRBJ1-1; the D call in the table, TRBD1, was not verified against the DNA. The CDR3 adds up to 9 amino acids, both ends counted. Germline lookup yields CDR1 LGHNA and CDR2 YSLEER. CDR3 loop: CASSQEGRC.

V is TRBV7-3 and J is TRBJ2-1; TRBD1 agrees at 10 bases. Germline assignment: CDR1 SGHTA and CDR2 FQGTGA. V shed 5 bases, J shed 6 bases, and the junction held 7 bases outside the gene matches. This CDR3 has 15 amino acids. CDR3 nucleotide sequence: TGTGCCAGCAGCACCCCGGACAGGGGGGTCAATGAGCAGTTCTTC. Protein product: CASSTPDRGVNEQFF. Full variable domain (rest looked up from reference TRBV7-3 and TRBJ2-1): GAGVSQTPSNKVTEKGKYVELRCDPISGHTALYWYRQSLGQGPEFLIYFQGTGAADDSGLPNDRFFAVRPEGSVSTLKIQRTERGDSAVYLCASSTPDRGVNEQFFGPGTRLTVL.

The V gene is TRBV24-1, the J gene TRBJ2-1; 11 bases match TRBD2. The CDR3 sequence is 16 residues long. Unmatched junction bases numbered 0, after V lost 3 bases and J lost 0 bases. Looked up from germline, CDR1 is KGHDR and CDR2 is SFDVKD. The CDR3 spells CATSDTSGGSYNEQFF. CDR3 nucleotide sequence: TGTGCCACCAGTGATACTAGCGGGGGCTCCTACAATGAGCAGTTCTTC.

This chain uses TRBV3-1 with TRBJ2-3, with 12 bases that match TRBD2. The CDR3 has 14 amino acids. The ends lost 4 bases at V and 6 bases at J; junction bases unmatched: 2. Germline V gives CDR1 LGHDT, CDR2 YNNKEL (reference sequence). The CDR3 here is CASSLTSGRDTQYF. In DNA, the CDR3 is TGTGCCAGCAGCCTTACTAGCGGGAGGGATACGCAGTATTTT.